A selection of T cell receptor beta chains follows, all from one sample in a study of identical twins. TCRdb passed the 5' RACE reads through MiXCR, listing each CDR3 protein once. Seen here are about 1.7 million distinct CDR3 sequences, about 32% observed once, and the top ten hold 0.25% to 0.3%. Sequenced sample: cord blood. Source of these receptors: a newborn girl in good health. Each CDR3 is given with its conserved first and last residue. The D gene is left open where the match is weak. The size entry is marked missing in some rows and otherwise reads once, few, many or a size class.

V gene	J gene	D gene	clone size	CDR3 protein	CDR3 DNA
TRBV5-6	TRBJ1-2	TRBD1	NA	CASSLDRPGQGNYGYTF	TGTGCCAGCAGCTTGGATCGACCGGGACAGGGTAACTATGGCTACACCTTC
TRBV28	TRBJ2-7	NA	NA	CASSLADYNEQYF	TGTGCCAGCAGTTTAGCGGACTACAATGAGCAGTACTTC
TRBV9	TRBJ1-2	NA	few	CVSSVRAPGPFGEGYTF	TGTGTCAGCAGCGTAAGGGCCCCGGGACCCTTCGGCGAGGGCTACACCTTC
TRBV20-1	TRBJ2-7	NA	few	CSASVRGQISYEQYF	TGCAGTGCTAGCGTCAGGGGACAAATCTCCTACGAGCAGTACTTC
TRBV9	TRBJ2-5	NA	few	CASSVGGQQTQYF	TGTGCCAGCAGCGTTGGGGGGCAACAGACCCAGTACTTC
TRBV12-3/TRBV12-4	TRBJ1-1	TRBD1	few	CAETDREAFF	TGTGCTGAGACGGACAGGGAAGCTTTCTTT
TRBV6-5	TRBJ2-1	TRBD2	NA	CASSYSAVAGYNEQFF	TGTGCCAGCAGTTATTCGGCAGTAGCGGGGTACAATGAGCAGTTCTTC
TRBV29-1	TRBJ1-2	NA	few	CSVSKQGSIYGYTF	TGCAGCGTATCCAAGCAGGGGTCCATCTATGGCTACACCTTC
TRBV11-2	TRBJ2-7	NA	few	CASSLKNKPGPAYEQYF	TGTGCCAGCAGCTTGAAAAACAAGCCAGGACCAGCCTACGAGCAGTACTTC
TRBV3-1	TRBJ1-5	NA	NA	CASSQDPGGQPQHF	TGTGCCAGCAGCCAAGATCCCGGGGGTCAGCCCCAGCATTTT
TRBV7-9	TRBJ2-3	TRBD2	few	CASSLVALATDTQYF	TGTGCCAGCAGCTTAGTTGCACTAGCGACAGATACGCAGTATTTT
TRBV2	TRBJ1-5	NA	NA	CASSEWQGRGNQPQHF	TGTGCCAGCAGTGAATGGCAGGGGAGGGGGAATCAGCCCCAGCATTTT
TRBV21-1	TRBJ1-5	NA	few	CASSKQGPYYQPQHF	TGTGCCAGCAGCAAACAGGGGCCGTACTATCAGCCCCAGCATTTT
TRBV19	TRBJ2-7	TRBD2	NA	CASSITSGRAYEQYF	TGTGCCAGTAGTATCACTAGCGGGAGAGCCTACGAGCAGTACTTC
TRBV3-1	TRBJ2-7	TRBD2	NA	CASSQDLAGAITTYEQYF	TGTGCCAGCAGCCAAGATCTAGCGGGTGCGATAACCACCTACGAGCAGTACTTC
TRBV7-2	TRBJ2-4	NA	NA	CASSPAGGEQYF	TGTGCCAGCAGCCCCGCCGGAGGGGAGCAGTACTTC
TRBV5-1	TRBJ2-7	TRBD1	NA	CASSWGILTGGDPYEQYF	TGCGCCAGCAGCTGGGGGATACTCACAGGGGGCGACCCCTACGAGCAGTACTTC
TRBV6-6	TRBJ1-4	NA	few	CASRPPTNERLFF	TGTGCCAGCAGGCCCCCAACTAATGAAAGACTGTTTTTT
TRBV18	TRBJ1-5	TRBD1	few	CASSPDREVRNQPQHF	TGTGCCAGCTCACCTGACAGGGAGGTACGCAATCAGCCCCAGCATTTT
TRBV6-2/TRBV6-3	TRBJ2-7	NA	few	CASSLILTGTDYEQYF	TGTGCCAGCAGCCTAATTCTTACCGGGACCGATTACGAGCAGTACTTC
TRBV29-1	TRBJ2-5	TRBD1	NA	CSVEDLRQGGQGETQYF	TGCAGCGTTGAAGATCTTCGACAGGGTGGCCAGGGAGAGACCCAGTACTTC
TRBV10-3	TRBJ2-2	TRBD1	NA	CATRTGYTGELFF	TGTGCCACCCGGACAGGGTACACCGGGGAGCTGTTTTTT
TRBV5-1	TRBJ2-7	NA	NA	CASSLTRPSYNEQYF	TGCGCCAGCAGCTTGACCCGTCCGAGCTACAATGAGCAGTACTTC
TRBV4-1	TRBJ1-4	TRBD1	NA	CASSPTGGKDEKLFF	TGCGCCAGCAGCCCGACAGGGGGCAAGGATGAAAAACTGTTTTTT
TRBV27	TRBJ2-7	TRBD1	NA	CASSLYPSTVQEPYRGRNEQYF	TGTGCCAGCAGTTTATACCCGTCCACGGTCCAGGAGCCGTACAGGGGGCGCAACGAGCAGTACTTC
TRBV4-2	TRBJ2-7	NA	few	CASSQDPVQQYF	TGTGCCAGCAGCCAAGATCCTGTGCAGCAGTACTTC
TRBV5-1	TRBJ2-1	NA	few	CASSSVRSPSYNEQFF	TGCGCCAGCAGCTCGGTCCGATCCCCCTCCTACAATGAGCAGTTCTTC
TRBV2	TRBJ2-1	NA	few	CAGTADHPYNEQFF	TGTGCCGGCACAGCGGACCACCCATACAATGAGCAGTTCTTC
TRBV6-2/TRBV6-3	TRBJ2-7	TRBD1	NA	CASNDRDRAYEQYF	TGTGCCAGCAACGACCGGGACAGAGCCTACGAGCAGTACTTC
TRBV12-3/TRBV12-4	TRBJ2-1	NA	NA	CASTSRSSYNEQFF	TGTGCCAGCACCTCACGGAGCTCCTACAATGAGCAGTTCTTC
TRBV20-1	TRBJ1-1	TRBD1	once	CSAGPGQGANTEAFF	TGCAGTGCTGGACCGGGACAGGGGGCGAACACTGAAGCTTTCTTT
TRBV27	TRBJ2-7	NA	NA	CASSPGTSRYEQYF	TGTGCCAGCAGCCCCGGGACCTCGCGATACGAGCAGTACTTC
TRBV4-1	TRBJ1-1	TRBD1	NA	CASSQRQGMGNTEAFF	TGCGCCAGCAGCCAAAGACAGGGCATGGGGAACACTGAAGCTTTCTTT
TRBV18	TRBJ1-2	NA	NA	CASSGTLGMGYTF	TGTGCCAGCTCGGGGACGCTAGGTATGGGCTACACCTTC
TRBV20-1	TRBJ2-7	NA	NA	CSAHRGDSYEQYF	TGCAGTGCTCATAGGGGGGACTCCTACGAGCAGTACTTC
TRBV25-1	TRBJ2-3	NA	NA	CASSGTNTDTQYF	TGTGCCAGCAGTGGGACAAACACAGATACGCAGTATTTT
TRBV10-3	TRBJ2-1	TRBD2	NA	CAISETPGGSQETQFF	TGTGCCATCAGTGAAACTCCCGGCGGGAGTCAAGAGACCCAGTTCTTC
TRBV6-4	TRBJ2-3	NA	few	CASSEVEADTQYF	TGTGCCAGCAGTGAAGTAGAGGCAGATACGCAGTATTTT
TRBV20-1	TRBJ1-2	NA	NA	CSAREGGHTF	TGCAGTGCTAGAGAAGGTGGCCACACCTTC
TRBV20-1	TRBJ2-4	NA	many	CSAREEQYF	TGCAGTGCTAGAGAGGAGCAGTACTTC
TRBV6-1	TRBJ1-1	NA	NA	CASSERGGLGTEAFF	TGTGCCAGCAGTGAACGTGGGGGGCTTGGGACTGAAGCTTTCTTT
TRBV4-2	TRBJ2-4	TRBD2	NA	CASSQALTSGGVQAKNIQYF	TGTGCCAGCAGCCAAGCGTTAACTAGCGGGGGGGTCCAAGCCAAAAACATTCAGTACTTC
TRBV6-6	TRBJ1-4	NA	NA	CASSYRTPNEKLFF	TGTGCCAGCAGTTACCGGACCCCCAATGAAAAACTGTTTTTT
TRBV5-1	TRBJ1-3	NA	once	CASSLVPGSRSGNTIYF	TGCGCCAGCAGCTTGGTTCCGGGATCTAGGTCTGGAAACACCATATATTTT
TRBV6-5	TRBJ2-3	NA	many	CASSYSNRGTDTQYF	TGTGCCAGCAGTTACTCCAACAGGGGCACAGATACGCAGTATTTT
TRBV7-8	TRBJ2-3	NA	NA	CASSQLKKHTQYF	TGTGCCAGCAGCCAACTTAAGAAACATACGCAGTATTTT
TRBV7-9	TRBJ1-4	NA	NA	CASSSGPPNEKLFF	TGTGCCAGCAGCTCCGGGCCACCTAATGAAAAACTGTTTTTT
TRBV10-3	TRBJ2-1	NA	many	CAISPTSYEQFF	TGTGCCATCAGTCCGACTAGTTACGAGCAGTTCTTC
TRBV12-3/TRBV12-4	TRBJ2-1	TRBD2	NA	CASSLKLRALAGGTPHNEQFF	TGTGCCAGCAGTTTAAAGTTACGTGCACTAGCGGGGGGCACCCCCCACAATGAGCAGTTCTTC
TRBV3-1	TRBJ2-7	NA	NA	CASSQGQAGAYEQYF	TGTGCCAGCAGCCAAGGTCAAGCGGGCGCCTACGAGCAGTACTTC
TRBV20-1	TRBJ2-3	TRBD2	few	CSARGTSGFLATDTQYF	TGCAGTGCTAGAGGGACTAGCGGATTTCTAGCAACAGATACGCAGTATTTT
TRBV12-3/TRBV12-4	TRBJ2-7	TRBD1	NA	CASSFGDRGDEQYF	TGTGCCAGCAGTTTCGGGGACAGGGGCGACGAGCAGTACTTC